This is a list of T cell receptor beta chains from one sample in a study of blood T cell repertoires in COVID-19. Clones were read by immunoSEQ multiplex PCR, and TCRdb kept only the in-frame ones, dropping some. The data hold 120,000 or so clones, with 84% observed a single time. The sequenced sample consisted of PBMCs or T cells enriched from blood (not recorded which). All receptors derive from a woman aged 25 to 39 who had recovered from COVID-19. The CDR3 runs from the conserved cysteine through the conserved F or W.

v_call: TRBV4-2; j_call: TRBJ2-3; cdr3_aa: CASSQEVSGMTDTQYF
v_call: TRBV5-4; j_call: TRBJ2-5; cdr3_aa: CASSSTSGLAETQYF
v_call: TRBV5-1; j_call: TRBJ1-1; cdr3_aa: CASSQHPTGNTEAFF
v_call: TRBV2; j_call: TRBJ1-2; cdr3_aa: CASSVRSFYGYTF
v_call: TRBV29-1; j_call: TRBJ2-4; cdr3_aa: CSARSGGNIQYF
v_call: TRBV4-3; j_call: TRBJ2-3; cdr3_aa: CASSQGEGSDTQYF
v_call: TRBV27; j_call: TRBJ1-5; cdr3_aa: CASSPWGGNQPQHF
v_call: TRBV6-5; j_call: TRBJ1-2; cdr3_aa: CASSYSGDNYGYTF
v_call: TRBV5-6; j_call: TRBJ1-1; cdr3_aa: CASSLGGWRNTEAFF
v_call: TRBV7-2; j_call: TRBJ1-6; cdr3_aa: CASSSGTGTSPLHF
v_call: TRBV9; j_call: TRBJ2-7; cdr3_aa: CASSSGQGWYEQYF
v_call: TRBV7-8; j_call: TRBJ2-7; cdr3_aa: CASSLEVTGSYEQYF
v_call: TRBV12-3/TRBV12-4; j_call: TRBJ2-5; cdr3_aa: CASSLRPEDQYF
v_call: TRBV21-1; j_call: TRBJ2-7; cdr3_aa: CASSGRTRWDSYEQYF
v_call: TRBV5-1; j_call: TRBJ1-1; cdr3_aa: CASSRHLMNTEAFF